Reported below is one T cell receptor beta chain. The antigen it binds to is not known. Per-nucleotide qualities are absent, and no much larger clonotype sits a single base away. TCRbeta CDR3 regions were amplified from genomic DNA using the immunoSEQ Assay, a bias-controlled multiplex PCR. As for the authors' bioinformatics: The number of nucleated cells in each sample was estimated by amplification of reference gene primers within the assay. To quantify the absolute abundance of each unique TCRbeta CDR3 rearrangement, sequence reads were collapsed and filtered. For each sample, productive Simpson clonality was calculated as the square root of Simpson's diversity index over productive rearrangements. Drawn from immuneACCESS, this table holds only the in-frame rearrangements with V and J called that TCRdb kept. Clones are partly lost; checked studies trace under half to an unresolved V gene and leave the rest unexplained. That table supplies the V and J calls and clone size; D and trimming were determined from the DNA. This sample is represented by 310,000 or so clones; approximately 86% of them were singletons. 2.1% of the sample is held by the ten biggest clonotypes.

This sample was included in a study of blood T cell repertoires in COVID-19 (dated by TCRdb to the early 2020s). Looking at the study overall: The collaborator samples originated in the United States, Italy and Spain and spanned the acute and convalescent phases of COVID-19. The material from the prospective study consisted of cDNA or gDNA derived from T cells, B-cell-depleted T cells, or PBMCs. Samples came from the ongoing ImmuneRACE study (first 160 participants) plus 1,254 subjects from 6 global collaborators. Deeply sampled blood TCRbeta repertoires from subjects exposed to, actively infected with, or recovered from COVID-19 were included in the dataset. A de-identified subject ID, COVID-19 status, age in years and sex were almost always included in the sample metadata. The repertoires were made available in a free public database intended to serve as a resource for research on the immune response to SARS-CoV-2. HLA class I and class II types, where available, came from metadata supplied by the sample provider rather than from assay-based typing.

A second Seattle source provided samples from volunteer blood donors who had recovered from COVID-19. Collaborating institutions collected whole blood in K2EDTA tubes following their own protocols. For TCRbeta analysis, collaborators shipped samples in one of three forms: frozen whole blood, isolated PBMCs, or DNA extracted from either of those sample types. Paper-wide results and their limitations: The quantity of clinical and demographic metadata differed by source and by participant and was supplied without curation.

V is pared back by 0 bases and J by 0 bases, with 9 bases lying between the germline termini. The CDR3, from cysteine to phenylalanine, totals 15 residues. Only the CDR3 part of the read is kept: 45 bases, read in frame from the first base. CDR1 SGHKS and CDR2 YYEKEE were looked up in the germline V gene (reference sequence). The chain employs TRBV5-5 and TRBJ1-1, with TRBD1 as a weak D call on 5 bases. The clonotype was recovered from a woman aged 30 to 39 who had recovered from COVID-19. What was sequenced was peripheral blood. In nucleotide form, the sequence is TGTGCCAGCAGCTTGGTACCAGGGATGAACACTGAAGCTTTCTTT. Its protein is CASSLVPGMNTEAFF.